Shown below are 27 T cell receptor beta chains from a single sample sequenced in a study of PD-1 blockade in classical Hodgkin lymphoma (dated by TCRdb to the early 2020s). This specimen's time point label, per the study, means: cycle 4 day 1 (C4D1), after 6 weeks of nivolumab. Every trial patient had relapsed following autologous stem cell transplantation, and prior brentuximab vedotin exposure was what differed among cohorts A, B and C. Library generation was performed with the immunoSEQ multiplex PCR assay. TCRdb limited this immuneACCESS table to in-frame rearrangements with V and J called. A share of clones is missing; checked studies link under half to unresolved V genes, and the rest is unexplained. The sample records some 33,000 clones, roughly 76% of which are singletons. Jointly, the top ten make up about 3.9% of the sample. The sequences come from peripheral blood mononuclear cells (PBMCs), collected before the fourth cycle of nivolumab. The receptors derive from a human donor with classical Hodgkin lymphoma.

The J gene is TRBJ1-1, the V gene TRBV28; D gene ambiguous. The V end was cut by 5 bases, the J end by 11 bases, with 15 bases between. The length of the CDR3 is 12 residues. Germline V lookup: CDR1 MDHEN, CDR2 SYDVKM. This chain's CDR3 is CASSLPRLTAFF. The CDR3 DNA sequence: TGTGCCAGCAGTCTTCCCCGGTTGACGGCTTTCTTT.

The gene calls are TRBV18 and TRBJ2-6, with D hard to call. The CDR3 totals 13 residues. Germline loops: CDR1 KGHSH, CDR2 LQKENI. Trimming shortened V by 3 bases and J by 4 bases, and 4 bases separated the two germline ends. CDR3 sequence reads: CASSPRGANVLTF. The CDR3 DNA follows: TGTGCCAGCTCACCGCGCGGGGCCAACGTCCTGACTTTC.

The CDR3: CASSLARGDYGYTF. The CDR3 DNA is TGTGCCAGCAGCTTGGCCCGGGGGGACTATGGCTACACCTTC. This sequence joins TRBV5-8 and TRBJ1-2, with D perhaps matching TRBD1 (5 bases). Per the germline V gene, CDR1 is SGHTS and CDR2 is YDEGEE. The length of the CDR3 is 14 residues. Trimming stripped 0 bases from V and 3 bases from J, with 9 bases between.

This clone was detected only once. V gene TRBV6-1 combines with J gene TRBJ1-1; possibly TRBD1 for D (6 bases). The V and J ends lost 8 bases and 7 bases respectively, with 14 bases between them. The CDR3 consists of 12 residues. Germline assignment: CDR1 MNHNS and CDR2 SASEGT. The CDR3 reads CASARGGGEAFF. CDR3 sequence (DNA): TGTGCCAGCGCCCGGGGGGGCGGTGAAGCTTTCTTT.

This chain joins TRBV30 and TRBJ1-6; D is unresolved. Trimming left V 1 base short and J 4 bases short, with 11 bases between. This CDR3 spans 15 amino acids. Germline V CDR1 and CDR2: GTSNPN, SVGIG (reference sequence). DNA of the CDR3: TGTGCCTGGAGTGGGAACTCAGGATATAATTCACCCCTCCACTTT. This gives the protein CAWSGNSGYNSPLHF.

The CDR3 region has the DNA TGCGCCAGCAGCCAAGGGTTAGGGCGGGTGGGCGATCAGCCCCAGCATTTT. This codes for CASSQGLGRVGDQPQHF. The rearrangement joins TRBV4-3 to TRBJ1-5, with no clear D. The germline V and J ends were trimmed by 1 base and 5 bases, with 18 bases remaining between them. The germline V gene has CDR1 LGHNA and CDR2 YSLEER. This CDR3 region has 17 residues.

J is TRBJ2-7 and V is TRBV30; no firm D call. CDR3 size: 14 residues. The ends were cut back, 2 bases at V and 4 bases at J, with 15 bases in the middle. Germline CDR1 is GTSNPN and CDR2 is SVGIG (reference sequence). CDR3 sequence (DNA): TGTGCCTGGAGTCTAGGGCAGGCCCCTTACGAGCAGTACTTC. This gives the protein CAWSLGQAPYEQYF.

CDR3 loop: CASSFLSGLAGGRNEQFF. The CDR3 nucleotides read TGTGCCAGCAGCTTTCTCTCGGGGCTAGCGGGAGGTAGGAATGAGCAGTTCTTC. The rearrangement uses TRBV11-2 and TRBJ2-1; 11 nucleotides line up with TRBD2. Germline V CDR1 and CDR2: SGHAT, FQNNGV. This CDR3 region has 18 residues. With V trimmed by 3 bases and J by 7 bases, 14 bases remained unmatched. The full variable domain, with the rest looked up from reference TRBV11-2 and TRBJ2-1, is EAGVAQSPRYKIIEKRQSVAFWCNPISGHATLYWYQQILGQGPKLLIQFQNNGVVDDSQLPKDRFSAERLKGVDSTLKIQPAKLEDSAVYLCASSFLSGLAGGRNEQFFGPGTRLTVL.

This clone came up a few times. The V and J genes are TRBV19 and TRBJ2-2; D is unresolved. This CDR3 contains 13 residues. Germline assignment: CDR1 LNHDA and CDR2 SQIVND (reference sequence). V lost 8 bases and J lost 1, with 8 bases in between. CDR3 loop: CASEPRNTGELFF. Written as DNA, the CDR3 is TGTGCCAGTGAGCCCAGGAACACCGGGGAGCTGTTTTTT.

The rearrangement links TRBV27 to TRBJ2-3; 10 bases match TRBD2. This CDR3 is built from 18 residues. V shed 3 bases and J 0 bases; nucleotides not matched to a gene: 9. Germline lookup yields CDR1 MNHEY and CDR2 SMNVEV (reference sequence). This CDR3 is CASSFRGSGGLSTDTQYF. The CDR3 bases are TGTGCCAGCAGTTTTCGAGGTAGCGGGGGGCTTAGCACAGATACGCAGTATTTT.

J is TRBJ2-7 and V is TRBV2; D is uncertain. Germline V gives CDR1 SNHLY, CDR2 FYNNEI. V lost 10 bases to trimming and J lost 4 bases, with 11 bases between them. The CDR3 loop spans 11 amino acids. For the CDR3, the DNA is TGTGCCACCGATAACGGTTACGAGCAGTACTTC. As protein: CATDNGYEQYF.

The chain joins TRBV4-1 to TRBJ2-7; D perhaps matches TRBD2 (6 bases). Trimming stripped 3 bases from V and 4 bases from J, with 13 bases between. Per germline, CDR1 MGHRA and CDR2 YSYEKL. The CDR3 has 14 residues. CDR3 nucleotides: TGCGCCAGCAGCCAGTTGGGGGAGGATTACGAGCAGTACTTC. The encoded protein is CASSQLGEDYEQYF.

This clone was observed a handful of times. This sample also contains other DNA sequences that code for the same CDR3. The CDR3 is CASSIGGNTEAFF. CDR3 bases: TGTGCCAGTAGTATAGGGGGGAACACTGAAGCTTTCTTT. The chain employs TRBV19 and TRBJ1-1; D unclear. The V end was cut by 1 base, the J end by 1 base, with 4 bases between. Germline CDR1 is LNHDA and CDR2 is SQIVND (reference sequence). The length of the CDR3 is 13 residues.

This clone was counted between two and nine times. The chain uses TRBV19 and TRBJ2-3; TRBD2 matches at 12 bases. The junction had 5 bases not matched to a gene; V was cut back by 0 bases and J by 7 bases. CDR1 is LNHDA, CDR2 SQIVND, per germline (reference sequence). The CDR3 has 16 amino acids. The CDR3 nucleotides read TGTGCCAGTAGTATAGATCTCGGACTAGCGGGGTATACGCAGTATTTT. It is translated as CASSIDLGLAGYTQYF.

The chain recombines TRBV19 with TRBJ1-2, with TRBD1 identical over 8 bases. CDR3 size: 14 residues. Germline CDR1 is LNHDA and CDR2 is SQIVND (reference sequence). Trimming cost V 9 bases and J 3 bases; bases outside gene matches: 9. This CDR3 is CASSPGQVYYGYTF. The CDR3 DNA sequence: TGTGCCAGCAGTCCGGGACAGGTATACTATGGCTACACCTTC.

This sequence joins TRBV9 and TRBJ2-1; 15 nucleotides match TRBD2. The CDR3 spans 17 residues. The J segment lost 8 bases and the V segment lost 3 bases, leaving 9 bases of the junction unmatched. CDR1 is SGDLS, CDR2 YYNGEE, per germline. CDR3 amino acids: CASSARTSGRGSDEQFF. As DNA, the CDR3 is TGTGCCAGCAGCGCCCGGACTAGCGGGAGGGGGTCGGATGAGCAGTTCTTC.

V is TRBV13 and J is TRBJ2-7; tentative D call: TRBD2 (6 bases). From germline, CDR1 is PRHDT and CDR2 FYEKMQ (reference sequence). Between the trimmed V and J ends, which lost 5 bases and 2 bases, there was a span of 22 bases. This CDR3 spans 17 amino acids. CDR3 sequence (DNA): TGTGCCAGCAGCCAATACGCGGGGCAGGGAAAAACCTACGAGCAGTACTTC. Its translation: CASSQYAGQGKTYEQYF. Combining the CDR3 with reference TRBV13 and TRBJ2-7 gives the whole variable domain AAGVIQSPRHLIKEKRETATLKCYPIPRHDTVYWYQQGPGQDPQFLISFYEKMQSDKGSIPDRFSAQQFSDYHSELNMSSLELGDSALYFCASSQYAGQGKTYEQYFGPGTRLTVT.

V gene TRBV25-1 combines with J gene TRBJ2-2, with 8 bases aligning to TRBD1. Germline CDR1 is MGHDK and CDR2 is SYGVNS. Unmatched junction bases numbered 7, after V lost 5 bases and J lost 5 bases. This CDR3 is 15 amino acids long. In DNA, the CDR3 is TGTGCCAGCAGTTCAGGGGGCGTGGGAACCGGGGAGCTGTTTTTT. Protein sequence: CASSSGGVGTGELFF.

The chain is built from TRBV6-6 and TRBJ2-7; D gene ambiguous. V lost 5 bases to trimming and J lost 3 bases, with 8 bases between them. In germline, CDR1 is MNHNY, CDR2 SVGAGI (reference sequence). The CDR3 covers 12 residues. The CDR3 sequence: CASSPNIYEQYF. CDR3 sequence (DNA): TGTGCCAGCAGTCCAAACATCTACGAGCAGTACTTC.

CDR3 loop: CASSQTAAGRSYNEQFF. The CDR3 nucleotides read TGCGCCAGCAGCCAAACGGCAGCGGGGCGGTCCTACAATGAGCAGTTCTTC. The rearrangement joins TRBV4-3 to TRBJ2-1; 7 nucleotides match TRBD2. Trimming removed 2 bases from V and 1 base from J; junction bases left unmatched: 8. The CDR3 sequence is 17 residues long. The germline CDR1 and CDR2 sequences are LGHNA and YSLEER.

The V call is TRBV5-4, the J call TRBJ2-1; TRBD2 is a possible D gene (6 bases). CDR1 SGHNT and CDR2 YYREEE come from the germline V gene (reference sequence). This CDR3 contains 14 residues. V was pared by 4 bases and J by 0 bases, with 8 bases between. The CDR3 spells CASSQAGSYNEQFF. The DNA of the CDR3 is TGTGCCAGCAGCCAAGCGGGCTCCTACAATGAGCAGTTCTTC.

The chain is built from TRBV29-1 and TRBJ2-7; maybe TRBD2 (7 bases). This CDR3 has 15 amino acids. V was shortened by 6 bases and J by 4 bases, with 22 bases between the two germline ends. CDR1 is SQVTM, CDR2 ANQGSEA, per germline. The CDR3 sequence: CSVDVFSRGGYEQYF. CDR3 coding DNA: TGCAGCGTCGACGTTTTTAGTAGGGGGGGTTACGAGCAGTACTTC.

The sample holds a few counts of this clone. Here the CDR3 DNA reads TGTGCCAGCAGCTTTATAGGTGGTCCCGACCTCTCCTACAATGAGCAGTTCTTC. It is translated as CASSFIGGPDLSYNEQFF. The rearrangement links TRBV7-6 to TRBJ2-1, with unresolved D. The germline V gene has CDR1 SGHVS and CDR2 FNYEAQ. With 3 bases removed from V and 0 bases from J, the gap between germline ends came to 18 bases. The CDR3 has 18 amino acids.

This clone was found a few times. The CDR3 sequence is CASSSAPGTLQETQYF. The CDR3 nucleotides are TGTGCCAGCAGCTCGGCCCCCGGGACTTTACAAGAGACCCAGTACTTC. The chain employs TRBV9 and TRBJ2-5; D possibly corresponds to TRBD2 (6 bases). Trimming took 4 bases from V and 2 from J, leaving 18 bases between them. The CDR3 spans 16 residues. Germline CDR1 and CDR2: SGDLS and YYNGEE.

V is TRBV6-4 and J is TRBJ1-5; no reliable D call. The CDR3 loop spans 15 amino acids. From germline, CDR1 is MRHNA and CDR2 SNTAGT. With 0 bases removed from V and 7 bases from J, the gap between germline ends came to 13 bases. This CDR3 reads CASSDSLRVGQPQHF. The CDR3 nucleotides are TGTGCCAGCAGTGACTCGCTTAGGGTCGGACAGCCCCAGCATTTT.

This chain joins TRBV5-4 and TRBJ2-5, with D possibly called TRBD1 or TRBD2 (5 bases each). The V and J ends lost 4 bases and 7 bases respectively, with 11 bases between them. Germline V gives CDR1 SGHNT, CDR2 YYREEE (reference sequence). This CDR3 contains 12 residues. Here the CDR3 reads CASSPGTATQYF. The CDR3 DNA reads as TGTGCCAGCAGCCCTGGGACCGCGACCCAGTACTTC.

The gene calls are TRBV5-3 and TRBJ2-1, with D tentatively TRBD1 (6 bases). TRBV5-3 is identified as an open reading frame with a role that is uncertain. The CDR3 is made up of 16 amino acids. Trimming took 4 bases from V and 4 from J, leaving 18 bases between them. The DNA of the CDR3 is TGTGCCAGAAGCCTATTTAGGACAGATTTTTACAATGAGCAGTTCTTC. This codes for CARSLFRTDFYNEQFF.